These 29 T cell receptor beta chains share one sample of origin, sequenced in a study of blood T cell repertoires in COVID-19. Clones were sequenced by immunoSEQ multiplex PCR, and TCRdb holds only the in-frame ones, with some missing. Here the sample spans under 150,000 clones, over 75% being singletons. The specimen sequenced was peripheral blood. The source is a woman in her 50s with acute or convalescent COVID-19.

The rearrangement links TRBV7-2 to TRBJ1-6; no firm D call. Germline CDR1 SGHTA, CDR2 FQGNSA. CDR3 length: 14 residues. Deletions cut 1 base from V and 5 bases from J, with 6 bases between. This CDR3 is CASSLGSDNSPLHF. As DNA, the CDR3 is TGTGCCAGCAGCTTAGGTTCGGATAATTCACCCCTCCACTTT.

V usage is TRBV18 and J usage is TRBJ1-6; D is unclear. The CDR3 is 16 residues long. With 2 bases removed from V and 4 bases from J, the gap between germline ends came to 12 bases. Germline V gives CDR1 KGHSH, CDR2 LQKENI. Here the CDR3 DNA reads TGTGCCAGCTCACCAGCAAGGGAGGCGTATAATTCACCCCTCCACTTT. This gives the protein CASSPAREAYNSPLHF.

This chain uses TRBV6-6 with TRBJ1-3; 7 bases agree with TRBD1. V gave up 4 bases and J gave up 2 bases; unmatched junction bases: 2. Germline values: CDR1 MNHNY, CDR2 SVGAGI (reference sequence). The CDR3 has 14 amino acids. The CDR3: CASSSDRAGNTIYF. CDR3 DNA: TGTGCCAGCAGTTCCGACAGGGCTGGAAACACCATATATTTT.

This clone was found a few times. The rearrangement links TRBV4-3 to TRBJ1-6; D is possibly TRBD1 (6 bases). The germline gives CDR1 LGHNA, CDR2 YSLEER. Between the trimmed V and J ends, which lost 1 base and 7 bases, there was a span of 14 bases. The CDR3 extends over 16 amino acids. The CDR3 is CASSQALNRENSPLHF. CDR3 DNA: TGCGCCAGCAGCCAAGCCCTGAACAGGGAGAATTCACCCCTCCACTTT.

This chain joins TRBV6-2 or TRBV6-3 and TRBJ1-5; TRBD1 might be the D (6 bases). CDR3 size: 21 residues. Trimming pared 2 bases from V and 0 bases from J, leaving 26 bases between. Germline V gene lookup returns CDR1 MNHEY and CDR2 SVGEGT. The CDR3 sequence: CASSYLPNYWQGYSSNQPQHF. CDR3 in DNA: TGTGCCAGCAGTTACCTCCCGAACTACTGGCAGGGGTACAGTAGCAATCAGCCCCAGCATTTT.

The chain uses TRBV20-1 and TRBJ1-3, with D unresolved. CDR1 and CDR2 from the germline V gene are DFQATT and SNEGSKA (reference sequence). This CDR3 region has 11 residues. The CDR3 DNA reads TGCGCACTTTACGATGGAAACACCATATATTTT. Protein product: CALYDGNTIYF.

The J gene is TRBJ1-1, the V gene TRBV12-3 or TRBV12-4; 8 bases line up with TRBD1. The CDR3 is 13 residues long. Trimming removed 9 bases from V and 9 bases from J; junction bases left unmatched: 12. The CDR3 reads CASSTGEGRKAFF. CDR3 coding DNA: TGTGCCAGTTCGACAGGGGAAGGCCGAAAAGCTTTCTTT.

This clone has just a few counts. V and J are TRBV9 and TRBJ2-3; 8 bases align to TRBD2. The CDR3 runs to 16 residues. Germline-derived CDR1 and CDR2 are SGDLS and YYNGEE. V lost 4 bases to trimming and J lost 2 bases; unmatched junction nucleotides: 9. As DNA, the CDR3 is TGTGCCAGCAGCCTCCAAGCGGGAGATACCACAGATACGCAGTATTTT. It is translated as CASSLQAGDTTDTQYF.

This chain joins TRBV19 and TRBJ1-2; D is unclear. Germline V gives CDR1 LNHDA, CDR2 SQIVND (reference sequence). V was trimmed by 4 bases and J by 4 bases, leaving 16 bases between them. This CDR3 is built from 15 residues. For the CDR3, the DNA is TGTGCCAGTAGTACTATAATCAATGCACCCTATGGCTACACCTTC. As protein: CASSTIINAPYGYTF.

The chain couples TRBV4-2 to TRBJ2-7; TRBD2 matches at 8 bases. The CDR3 is 16 residues long. CDR1 LGHNA and CDR2 YNFKEQ come from the germline V gene. V trimming: 0 bases; J trimming: 7 bases; junction bases outside the gene matches: 11. The CDR3 DNA follows: TGTGCCAGCAGCCAAGAGACGCGGGGGGCCAACAGAGAGCAGTACTTC. Translated, it gives CASSQETRGANREQYF.

The rearrangement links TRBV28 to TRBJ2-6, with TRBD1 as a possible D gene (6 bases). Per germline, CDR1 MDHEN and CDR2 SYDVKM. The CDR3 totals 14 residues. Trimming removed 0 bases from V and 8 bases from J, with 8 bases in between. CDR3 loop: CASSLWQGPNVLTF. The CDR3 nucleotides read TGTGCCAGCAGTTTATGGCAGGGGCCCAACGTCCTGACTTTC.

The chain uses TRBV6-1 and TRBJ1-2; 7 nucleotides line up with TRBD1. V shed 3 bases, J shed 0 bases, and the junction held 4 bases outside the gene matches. Germline CDR1 MNHNS, CDR2 SASEGT. This CDR3 is 15 amino acids long. Here the CDR3 DNA reads TGTGCCAGCAGTGATAGGGACAGCCCTAACTATGGCTACACCTTC. Its translation: CASSDRDSPNYGYTF.

V is TRBV5-1 and J is TRBJ1-1; D uncertain. Trimming shortened V by 4 bases and J by 5 bases, and 18 bases separated the two germline ends. Germline lookup yields CDR1 SGHRS and CDR2 YFSETQ. This CDR3 contains 15 residues. Here the CDR3 reads CASSPLPGSGTEAFF. CDR3 bases: TGCGCCAGCAGCCCCCTCCCGGGGAGTGGAACTGAAGCTTTCTTT.

A word on this clone: Other DNA sequences in the same sample also yield this CDR3. The V and J genes are TRBV3-1 (or the pseudogene TRBV3-2) and TRBJ2-5; 7 positions match TRBD2. V shed 1 base, J shed 4 bases, and the junction held 3 bases outside the gene matches. CDR1 and CDR2 from the germline V gene are LGHDT and YNNKEL (reference sequence). CDR3 length equals 14 residues. CDR3 sequence: CASSQGGGRETQYF. CDR3 nucleotide sequence: TGTGCCAGCAGCCAAGGCGGGGGAAGAGAGACCCAGTACTTC.

The rearrangement links TRBV5-6 to TRBJ2-7; maybe TRBD1 (5 bases). Germline CDR1 and CDR2: SGHDT and YYEEEE. Trimming took 6 bases from V and 2 from J, leaving 6 bases between them. The CDR3 runs to 11 residues. The CDR3 region has the DNA TGTGCCAGCACCAGGGCCTACGAGCAGTACTTC. Its protein is CASTRAYEQYF.

The CDR3 loop reads CASSPTSGQTRTDTQYF. The CDR3 nucleotides read TGTGCCAGCAGCCCGACTAGCGGACAAACACGCACAGATACGCAGTATTTT. J is TRBJ2-3 and V is TRBV4-2, with 9 bases identical to TRBD2. Trimming took 4 bases from V and 1 from J; bases not matched to a gene: 9. CDR3 length: 17 residues. Per germline, CDR1 LGHNA and CDR2 YNFKEQ.

This chain links TRBV7-2 with TRBJ2-3, with a possible D match to TRBD2 (5 bases). The germline gives CDR1 SGHTA, CDR2 FQGNSA. The CDR3 length is 15 residues. V was shortened by 3 bases and J by 5 bases, with 15 bases between the two germline ends. The CDR3 reads CASSFPGSPGDTQYF. In DNA, the CDR3 is TGTGCCAGCAGCTTCCCTGGGAGTCCGGGAGATACGCAGTATTTT.

This clone was seen just once. The CDR3 sequence is CASRETVKPEAFF. For the CDR3, the DNA is TGTGCCAGCAGGGAGACGGTTAAACCTGAAGCTTTCTTT. This sequence joins TRBV2 and TRBJ1-1; D not certain. Trimming removed 6 bases from V and 6 bases from J, with 14 bases in between. There are 13 residues in the CDR3. Looked up from germline, CDR1 is SNHLY and CDR2 is FYNNEI.

This clone has just one count. The J gene is TRBJ1-6, the V gene TRBV6-5; 9 positions agree with TRBD1. CDR1 is MNHEY, CDR2 SVGAGI, per germline. Trimming took 6 bases from V and 7 from J; bases not matched to a gene: 4. CDR3 length: 14 amino acids. CDR3 amino acids: CASRETGGNSPLHF. In DNA, the CDR3 is TGTGCCAGCAGGGAGACAGGGGGAAATTCACCCCTCCACTTT.

The V gene is TRBV6-5, the J gene TRBJ2-7; TRBD1 aligns across 9 bases. Germline CDR1 and CDR2: MNHEY and SVGAGI. This CDR3 comprises 15 residues. With V trimmed by 3 bases and J by 5 bases, 8 bases remained unmatched. The CDR3 loop reads CASSYTPGDRDEQYF. In DNA, the CDR3 is TGTGCCAGCAGTTATACTCCGGGGGACAGGGACGAGCAGTACTTC.

V usage is TRBV9 and J usage is TRBJ1-1, with D hard to call. The CDR3 is 16 residues long. Deletions cut 3 bases from V and 7 bases from J, with 22 bases between. From germline, CDR1 is SGDLS and CDR2 YYNGEE. The CDR3 sequence is CASSARNSQADGEAFF. For the CDR3, the DNA is TGTGCCAGCAGCGCCCGGAACAGCCAGGCTGACGGTGAAGCTTTCTTT.

V gene TRBV27 combines with J gene TRBJ1-5, with D hard to call. Trimming took off 5 bases at V and 0 bases at J, with 8 bases between the two ends. CDR1 and CDR2 (germline): MNHEY, SMNVEV (reference sequence). The CDR3 loop spans 14 amino acids. The DNA for the CDR3 is TGTGCCAGCAGTCCCGTATATAGCAATCAGCCCCAGCATTTT. Translated, it gives CASSPVYSNQPQHF.

The rearrangement joins TRBV6-7 to TRBJ1-5; D call uncertain. TRBV6-7 counts as an open reading frame of uncertain function. The CDR3 runs to 13 residues. The V end was cut by 9 bases, the J end by 0 bases, with 9 bases between. Written as DNA, the CDR3 is TGTGCCAGGGGAGGGCATAGCAATCAGCCCCAGCATTTT. Protein sequence: CARGGHSNQPQHF.

V usage is TRBV27 and J usage is TRBJ2-1, with a tentative D call TRBD2 (6 bases). Germline assignment: CDR1 MNHEY and CDR2 SMNVEV (reference sequence). Trimming removed 6 bases at V and 6 bases at J, with 15 bases between. The CDR3 length is 14 residues. CDR3 sequence: CASSLLGGSNEQFF. CDR3 DNA sequence: TGTGCCAGCAGCCTCCTCGGGGGATCCAATGAGCAGTTCTTC.

This rearrangement joins TRBV7-2 to TRBJ2-7, with a weak D call TRBD1 (5 bases). The CDR3 is made up of 15 amino acids. Per germline, CDR1 SGHTA and CDR2 FQGNSA. The V end was cut by 4 bases, the J end by 5 bases, with 18 bases between. For the CDR3, the DNA is TGTGCCAGCAGCTCCGACAGCACTGGGCGCCACGAGCAGTACTTC. It translates to CASSSDSTGRHEQYF.

The chain is built from TRBV5-6 and TRBJ1-6; D uncertain. V shed 0 bases and J shed 11 bases, with 12 bases lying between them. Per germline, CDR1 SGHDT and CDR2 YYEEEE. CDR3 length equals 14 residues. DNA of the CDR3: TGTGCCAGCAGCTTGGGGCAGGAGGGAACACCCCTCCACTTT. It codes for CASSLGQEGTPLHF.

The V call is TRBV5-8, the J call TRBJ1-5; a weak D match, TRBD1 (6 bases). The CDR3 is 15 amino acids. The germline V gene encodes CDR1 SGHTS and CDR2 YDEGEE. V gave up 0 bases and J gave up 5 bases, with 12 bases separating them. Written as DNA, the CDR3 is TGTGCCAGCAGCTTGGAGTTATGGACAGATCAGCCCCAGCATTTT. Protein: CASSLELWTDQPQHF.

The chain couples TRBV6-2 or TRBV6-3 to TRBJ2-5, with 10 bases fitting TRBD2. The germline CDR1 and CDR2 sequences are MNHEY and SVGEGT. This CDR3 has 15 residues. V shed 4 bases, J shed 4 bases, and the junction held 6 bases outside the gene matches. The DNA of the CDR3 is TGTGCCAGCAGTTTGAGCGGGGGGGCGTCAGAGACCCAGTACTTC. Its translation is CASSLSGGASETQYF.

The chain employs TRBV12-3 or TRBV12-4 and TRBJ2-3, with D perhaps TRBD1 (6 bases). The J call is doubtful: the DNA matches TRBJ2-2 better. This CDR3 is 12 amino acids long. This CDR3 is CASSVRDMGLFF. The CDR3 coding sequence is TGTGCCAGCAGTGTCCGGGACATGGGGCTGTTTTTT.